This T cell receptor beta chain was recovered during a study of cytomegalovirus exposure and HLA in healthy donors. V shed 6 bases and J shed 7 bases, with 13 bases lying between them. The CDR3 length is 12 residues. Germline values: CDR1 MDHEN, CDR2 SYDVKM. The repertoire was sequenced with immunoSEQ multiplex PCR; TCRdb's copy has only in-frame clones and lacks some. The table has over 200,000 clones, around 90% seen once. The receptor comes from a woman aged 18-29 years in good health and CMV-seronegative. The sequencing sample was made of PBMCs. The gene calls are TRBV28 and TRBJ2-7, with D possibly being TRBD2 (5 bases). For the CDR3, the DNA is TGTGCCAGCAGGGTAGGGTCGGGGGAGCAGTACTTC. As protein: CASRVGSGEQYF.